These 5 T cell receptor beta chains were sequenced from one sample in a study of shared clonotypes between healthy human individuals. Method: immunoSEQ multiplex PCR; TCRdb's copy keeps in-frame clones and lacks some. The sample includes about 510,000 clones, 75% to 85% of them seen just once. The sequenced sample was PBMCs. The receptors derive from a middle-aged woman in good health. Some clones in this sample may be carry-over from other donors' samples.

The chain recombines TRBV7-2 with TRBJ2-7, with no clear D. Trimming took 4 bases from V and 3 from J, leaving 10 bases between them. The V gene's germline CDR1 is SGHTA and CDR2 FQGNSA. The CDR3 is made up of 13 amino acids. CDR3 in amino acids: CASSSATGYEQYF. The CDR3 bases are TGTGCCAGCAGCTCGGCTACGGGCTACGAGCAGTACTTC. The full variable domain, its missing parts supplied by reference TRBV7-2 and TRBJ2-7, is GAGVSQSPSNKVTEKGKDVELRCDPISGHTALYWYRQSLGQGLEFLIYFQGNSAPDKSGLPSDRFSAERTGGSVSTLTIQRTQQEDSAVYLCASSSATGYEQYFGPGTRLTVT.

The rearrangement joins TRBV2 to TRBJ2-5; possibly TRBD2 for D (6 bases). The CDR3 has 18 amino acids. V dropped 1 base and J dropped 3 bases, with 21 bases sitting between them. CDR1 is SNHLY, CDR2 FYNNEI, per germline. The CDR3 protein is CASSEGNSLAGWKETQYF. CDR3 bases: TGTGCCAGCAGTGAAGGGAATAGCTTGGCGGGATGGAAAGAGACCCAGTACTTC.

This chain joins TRBV7-6 and TRBJ2-2, with D possibly being TRBD2 (5 bases). V was cut by 1 base and J by 5 bases, with 11 bases left in between. The CDR3 sequence is 15 residues long. Germline CDR1 reads SGHVS; CDR2 reads FNYEAQ. CDR3 residues: CASSLVWTGTGELFF. DNA of the CDR3: TGTGCCAGCAGCTTAGTGTGGACGGGGACCGGGGAGCTGTTTTTT.

V is TRBV5-1 and J is TRBJ1-1; the D gene is possibly TRBD1 (6 bases). The CDR3 loop spans 14 amino acids. Trimming took 4 bases from V and 1 from J, leaving 11 bases between them. CDR1 is SGHRS, CDR2 YFSETQ, per germline. This chain's CDR3 is CASSVLTGNTEAFF. The CDR3 DNA sequence: TGCGCCAGCAGCGTCCTGACAGGGAACACTGAAGCTTTCTTT.

The chain has TRBV7-9 and TRBJ2-7, with D possibly TRBD2 on 6 matching bases. V lost 1 base and J lost 0, with 10 bases in between. From germline, CDR1 is SEHNR and CDR2 FQNEAQ (reference sequence). The CDR3 covers 15 residues. The CDR3 nucleotides read TGTGCCAGCAGCTTAGGGAGGGCCCCCTCCTACGAGCAGTACTTC. Protein product: CASSLGRAPSYEQYF.